Listed below are T cell receptor beta chains from one sample, sequenced in a study of blood T cell repertoires in COVID-19. Data came from immunoSEQ multiplex PCR; TCRdb stores just in-frame clones and leaves some out. Among about 400,000 clones listed, roughly 89% were seen once. Sequenced: PBMCs or T cells enriched from blood (not recorded which). The receptors derive from a woman between 25 and 40 years old who had recovered from COVID-19. CDR3s include the opening cysteine and the closing phenylalanine or tryptophan. D genes are given only for firm matches. A clone size is listed for some rows: how often the clone was seen (once, few, many), or a class if it is expanded.

j_gene: TRBJ1-6; d_gene: TRBD1; v_gene: TRBV5-4; abundance: few; CDR3aa: CASRPGQVNSPLHF; CDR3nt: TGTGCCAGCAGACCGGGACAGGTCAATTCACCCCTCCACTTT
j_gene: TRBJ1-1; d_gene: TRBD1; v_gene: TRBV18; abundance: -; CDR3aa: CASHRDRGNWGTEAFF; CDR3nt: TGTGCCAGCCACCGGGACAGGGGGAATTGGGGCACTGAAGCTTTCTTT
j_gene: TRBJ2-7; d_gene: -; v_gene: TRBV4-2; abundance: -; CDR3aa: CASSQDLGGGDEQYF; CDR3nt: TGTGCCAGCAGCCAAGATCTAGGGGGTGGGGACGAGCAGTACTTC
j_gene: TRBJ1-1; d_gene: TRBD1; v_gene: TRBV24-1; abundance: -; CDR3aa: CATSPGDRGRVEAFF; CDR3nt: TGTGCCACCAGTCCGGGGGACAGGGGAAGGGTCGAAGCTTTCTTT
j_gene: TRBJ1-3; d_gene: TRBD1; v_gene: TRBV15; abundance: -; CDR3aa: CATSNDRGKGNTIYF; CDR3nt: TGTGCCACGAGCAATGACAGGGGCAAGGGAAACACCATATATTTT
j_gene: TRBJ1-2; d_gene: -; v_gene: TRBV9; abundance: -; CDR3aa: CASSVDGGAYGYTF; CDR3nt: TGTGCCAGCAGCGTGGATGGGGGGGCCTATGGCTACACCTTC
j_gene: TRBJ1-5; d_gene: TRBD1; v_gene: TRBV24-1; abundance: many; CDR3aa: CATPDRVRQPQHF; CDR3nt: TGTGCCACGCCAGACAGGGTAAGGCAGCCCCAGCATTTT
j_gene: TRBJ2-2; d_gene: TRBD2; v_gene: TRBV5-8; abundance: -; CDR3aa: CASSPRTSGGTGELFF; CDR3nt: TGTGCCAGCAGTCCTAGGACTAGCGGGGGCACCGGGGAGCTGTTTTTT
j_gene: TRBJ1-1; d_gene: -; v_gene: TRBV28; abundance: -; CDR3aa: CASSPHYGNTEAFF; CDR3nt: TGTGCCAGCAGCCCCCATTACGGGAACACTGAAGCTTTCTTT
j_gene: TRBJ2-2; d_gene: -; v_gene: TRBV5-1; abundance: -; CDR3aa: CASARDGGLTGELFF; CDR3nt: TGCGCCAGCGCCCGCGACGGAGGCCTCACCGGGGAGCTGTTTTTT
j_gene: TRBJ1-1; d_gene: TRBD1; v_gene: TRBV13; abundance: -; CDR3aa: CASSTSRGLIVEAFF; CDR3nt: TGTGCCAGCAGCACTTCCAGGGGGCTGATTGTTGAAGCTTTCTTT
j_gene: TRBJ2-5; d_gene: TRBD2; v_gene: TRBV28; abundance: once; CDR3aa: CASSATSGRALLSETQYF; CDR3nt: TGTGCCAGCAGTGCCACTAGCGGGAGGGCCCTTTTGTCGGAGACCCAGTACTTC
j_gene: TRBJ1-3; d_gene: -; v_gene: TRBV5-1; abundance: -; CDR3aa: CASSTGEENTIYF; CDR3nt: TGCGCCAGCAGCACGGGGGAGGAAAACACCATATATTTT
j_gene: TRBJ2-1; d_gene: TRBD2; v_gene: TRBV18; abundance: -; CDR3aa: CASSAWTSGGLEQFF; CDR3nt: TGTGCCAGCTCAGCTTGGACTAGCGGGGGCCTTGAGCAGTTCTTC
j_gene: TRBJ1-6; d_gene: -; v_gene: TRBV6-5; abundance: -; CDR3aa: CASSERVGNSPLHF; CDR3nt: TGTGCCAGCAGCGAGAGGGTAGGGAATTCACCCCTCCACTTT
j_gene: TRBJ1-2; d_gene: -; v_gene: TRBV6-2/TRBV6-3; abundance: -; CDR3aa: CASSYSGRNYGYTF; CDR3nt: TGTGCCAGCAGTTACTCAGGGAGGAACTATGGCTACACCTTC
j_gene: TRBJ2-7; d_gene: -; v_gene: TRBV6-6; abundance: -; CDR3aa: CASSYQGLSSYEQYF; CDR3nt: TGTGCCAGCAGTTACCAGGGGCTGAGCTCCTACGAGCAGTACTTC
j_gene: TRBJ2-7; d_gene: TRBD2; v_gene: TRBV28; abundance: few; CDR3aa: CASSLAGGLYEQYF; CDR3nt: TGTGCCAGCAGTTTAGCGGGAGGGCTCTACGAGCAGTACTTC
j_gene: TRBJ2-1; d_gene: TRBD2; v_gene: TRBV6-5; abundance: once; CDR3aa: CASSLRLREEQFF; CDR3nt: TGTGCCAGCAGTTTGCGTTTGCGGGAGGAGCAGTTCTTC
j_gene: TRBJ2-5; d_gene: -; v_gene: TRBV10-2; abundance: -; CDR3aa: CASRTDSLAQYF; CDR3nt: TGCGCCAGCAGGACCGACAGTCTGGCCCAGTACTTC
j_gene: TRBJ2-7; d_gene: TRBD1; v_gene: TRBV5-1; abundance: -; CDR3aa: CASSLGQGSYEQYF; CDR3nt: TGCGCCAGCAGCTTGGGACAGGGATCGTACGAGCAGTACTTC
j_gene: TRBJ2-5; d_gene: TRBD2; v_gene: TRBV2; abundance: once; CDR3aa: CASVSGSGETQYF; CDR3nt: TGTGCCAGTGTAAGCGGGAGCGGAGAGACCCAGTACTTC
j_gene: TRBJ2-7; d_gene: TRBD2; v_gene: TRBV29-1; abundance: -; CDR3aa: CSVGASGGSYEQYF; CDR3nt: TGCAGCGTGGGCGCTAGCGGCGGATCCTACGAGCAGTACTTC
j_gene: TRBJ1-4; d_gene: TRBD1; v_gene: TRBV5-6; abundance: few; CDR3aa: CASRGQFNEKLFF; CDR3nt: TGTGCCAGCAGGGGACAGTTTAATGAAAAACTGTTTTTT
j_gene: TRBJ2-7; d_gene: -; v_gene: TRBV5-8; abundance: -; CDR3aa: CASSSYTTYEQYF; CDR3nt: TGTGCCAGCAGCTCTTACACGACCTACGAGCAGTACTTC
j_gene: TRBJ2-5; d_gene: TRBD1; v_gene: TRBV4-1; abundance: -; CDR3aa: CASSQETGEWTQYF; CDR3nt: TGCGCCAGCAGCCAAGAAACAGGGGAATGGACCCAGTACTTC
j_gene: TRBJ2-3; d_gene: TRBD2; v_gene: TRBV4-3; abundance: -; CDR3aa: CASSQGRYNRLAGADTQYF; CDR3nt: TGCGCCAGCAGCCAAGGCCGTTATAACAGACTAGCGGGGGCAGATACGCAGTATTTT
j_gene: TRBJ2-2; d_gene: TRBD2; v_gene: TRBV11-1; abundance: -; CDR3aa: CASSFGLVGFGELFF; CDR3nt: TGTGCCAGCAGCTTTGGACTAGTAGGGTTCGGGGAGCTGTTTTTT
j_gene: TRBJ1-3; d_gene: -; v_gene: TRBV30; abundance: once; CDR3aa: CAWSEQIVGNTIYF; CDR3nt: TGTGCCTGGAGCGAACAGATAGTTGGAAACACCATATATTTT
j_gene: TRBJ2-1; d_gene: TRBD2; v_gene: TRBV7-8; abundance: -; CDR3aa: CASSRGGNEQFF; CDR3nt: TGTGCCAGCAGCAGGGGAGGGAATGAGCAGTTCTTC
j_gene: TRBJ1-6; d_gene: -; v_gene: TRBV25-1; abundance: once; CDR3aa: CASKGGFHSPLHF; CDR3nt: TGTGCCAGCAAGGGAGGGTTTCATTCACCCCTCCACTTT
j_gene: TRBJ1-3; d_gene: TRBD1; v_gene: TRBV10-2; abundance: -; CDR3aa: CASSESEGGGDTIYF; CDR3nt: TGCGCCAGCAGTGAGTCGGAAGGGGGCGGGGACACCATATATTTT
j_gene: TRBJ1-5; d_gene: TRBD1; v_gene: TRBV7-8; abundance: -; CDR3aa: CASSLLGLDRGNQPQHF; CDR3nt: TGTGCCAGCAGCCTTTTGGGCCTTGACAGGGGCAATCAGCCCCAGCATTTT
j_gene: TRBJ1-3; d_gene: -; v_gene: TRBV6-5; abundance: few; CDR3aa: CASIMSNSGNTIYF; CDR3nt: TGTGCCAGCATCATGTCCAACTCTGGAAACACCATATATTTT
j_gene: TRBJ1-4; d_gene: -; v_gene: TRBV19; abundance: -; CDR3aa: CASRRNRDAVSEKLFF; CDR3nt: TGTGCCAGTAGAAGAAACCGGGATGCCGTAAGTGAAAAACTGTTTTTT
j_gene: TRBJ2-6; d_gene: TRBD1; v_gene: TRBV6-6; abundance: -; CDR3aa: CASRDTGAGANVLTF; CDR3nt: TGTGCCAGCAGAGATACAGGGGCTGGGGCCAACGTCCTGACTTTC
j_gene: TRBJ2-1; d_gene: TRBD2; v_gene: TRBV7-3; abundance: -; CDR3aa: CASSGGLAGFDEQFF; CDR3nt: TGTGCCAGCAGCGGAGGACTAGCGGGATTCGATGAGCAGTTCTTC
j_gene: TRBJ1-5; d_gene: -; v_gene: TRBV7-2; abundance: -; CDR3aa: CASSLVGNQPQHF; CDR3nt: TGTGCCAGCAGCTTAGTCGGGAATCAGCCCCAGCATTTT
j_gene: TRBJ2-1; d_gene: TRBD2; v_gene: TRBV4-2; abundance: once; CDR3aa: CASSQGPGRVYEQFF; CDR3nt: TGTGCCAGCAGCCAAGGCCCGGGGAGGGTCTATGAGCAGTTCTTC
j_gene: TRBJ1-1; d_gene: TRBD1; v_gene: TRBV18; abundance: -; CDR3aa: CASSPTGDSEAFF; CDR3nt: TGTGCCAGCTCACCAACAGGGGACTCTGAAGCTTTCTTT
j_gene: TRBJ1-1; d_gene: -; v_gene: TRBV6-5; abundance: once; CDR3aa: CASSYVTQGEAFF; CDR3nt: TGTGCCAGCAGTTATGTGACACAGGGTGAAGCTTTCTTT
j_gene: TRBJ1-4; d_gene: -; v_gene: TRBV9; abundance: -; CDR3aa: CASSYQGQGNEKLFF; CDR3nt: TGTGCCAGCAGTTACCAAGGGCAGGGCAATGAAAAACTGTTTTTT
j_gene: TRBJ1-2; d_gene: TRBD1; v_gene: TRBV5-1; abundance: -; CDR3aa: CASSLFLQGSHGYTF; CDR3nt: TGCGCCAGCAGCCTCTTCTTACAGGGGAGTCATGGCTACACCTTC
j_gene: TRBJ2-2; d_gene: -; v_gene: TRBV5-1; abundance: -; CDR3aa: CASSLGGTRTGELFF; CDR3nt: TGCGCCAGCAGCTTGGGAGGTACGAGGACCGGGGAGCTGTTTTTT
j_gene: TRBJ1-1; d_gene: TRBD1; v_gene: TRBV2; abundance: -; CDR3aa: CAQQGGYTEAFF; CDR3nt: TGTGCTCAACAGGGGGGATACACTGAAGCTTTCTTT
j_gene: TRBJ1-4; d_gene: -; v_gene: TRBV2; abundance: -; CDR3aa: CASSEWGRNEKLFF; CDR3nt: TGTGCCAGCAGTGAGTGGGGGCGTAATGAAAAACTGTTTTTT
j_gene: TRBJ2-7; d_gene: TRBD1; v_gene: TRBV6-2/TRBV6-3; abundance: -; CDR3aa: CASSSNWDRGKNEQYF; CDR3nt: TGTGCCAGCAGCTCGAACTGGGACAGGGGGAAGAACGAGCAGTACTTC
j_gene: TRBJ2-1; d_gene: TRBD2; v_gene: TRBV20-1; abundance: once; CDR3aa: CSASGGRDYNEQFF; CDR3nt: TGCAGTGCTAGTGGCGGGAGAGACTACAATGAGCAGTTCTTC
j_gene: TRBJ1-1; d_gene: -; v_gene: TRBV5-1; abundance: -; CDR3aa: CASSLGSTGEVVTEAFF; CDR3nt: TGCGCCAGCAGCTTGGGCTCTACTGGGGAGGTTGTCACTGAAGCTTTCTTT
j_gene: TRBJ1-5; d_gene: -; v_gene: TRBV28; abundance: -; CDR3aa: CASSLYRGSQPQHF; CDR3nt: TGTGCCAGCAGTTTATATCGAGGGTCTCAGCCCCAGCATTTT
j_gene: TRBJ2-1; d_gene: -; v_gene: TRBV6-2/TRBV6-3; abundance: -; CDR3aa: CASGPGRFGGNYNEQFF; CDR3nt: TGTGCCAGCGGCCCCGGAAGATTCGGAGGCAATTACAATGAGCAGTTCTTC
j_gene: TRBJ1-5; d_gene: TRBD1; v_gene: TRBV6-5; abundance: -; CDR3aa: CASSLDRAQPQHF; CDR3nt: TGTGCCAGCAGCCTCGACAGGGCTCAGCCCCAGCATTTT
j_gene: TRBJ2-1; d_gene: TRBD1; v_gene: TRBV9; abundance: -; CDR3aa: CASSVSGTGTAEQFF; CDR3nt: TGTGCCAGCAGCGTCAGCGGCACGGGGACAGCTGAGCAGTTCTTC
j_gene: TRBJ2-7; d_gene: TRBD1; v_gene: TRBV28; abundance: -; CDR3aa: CASSLIRQGMVPYEQYF; CDR3nt: TGTGCCAGCAGTTTAATTCGACAGGGGATGGTGCCCTACGAGCAGTACTTC
j_gene: TRBJ1-6; d_gene: TRBD1; v_gene: TRBV19; abundance: -; CDR3aa: CASRRTGGGSPLHF; CDR3nt: TGTGCCAGTAGGCGGACAGGGGGAGGTTCACCCCTCCACTTT
j_gene: TRBJ2-7; d_gene: TRBD2; v_gene: TRBV9; abundance: -; CDR3aa: CASSVGLAGYEQYF; CDR3nt: TGTGCCAGCAGCGTAGGACTAGCGGGGTACGAGCAGTACTTC
j_gene: TRBJ1-1; d_gene: TRBD1; v_gene: TRBV5-1; abundance: -; CDR3aa: CASSLRPGQLMNTEAFF; CDR3nt: TGCGCCAGCAGCTTGAGGCCGGGACAGCTTATGAACACTGAAGCTTTCTTT
j_gene: TRBJ1-2; d_gene: -; v_gene: TRBV19; abundance: -; CDR3aa: CASSVLPGRGYTF; CDR3nt: TGTGCCAGTAGTGTCCTCCCAGGAAGGGGCTACACCTTC
j_gene: TRBJ1-2; d_gene: TRBD1; v_gene: TRBV11-3; abundance: -; CDR3aa: CASSPTTGGAVYGYTF; CDR3nt: TGTGCCAGCAGCCCCACCACAGGGGGCGCCGTGTATGGCTACACCTTC
j_gene: TRBJ1-2; d_gene: -; v_gene: TRBV9; abundance: -; CDR3aa: CASSVVGRDGYTF; CDR3nt: TGTGCCAGCAGCGTAGTAGGCAGGGATGGCTACACCTTC